This is a list of T cell receptor beta chains from one sample in a study of T cell responses to AZD1222 COVID-19 vaccine. Profiled with immunoSEQ multiplex PCR; TCRdb holds only in-frame clones, not every one. The sample includes about 130,000 clones, around nine tenths seen only once; the top ten take 1% to 1.3%. The sequenced sample was peripheral blood, obtained 28 days after the second AZD1222 dose. The receptors come from an adult who received the AZD1222 COVID-19 vaccine. Both conserved end residues are part of each CDR3. A D gene is named only where the DNA matches it firmly.

j_call d_call v_call cdr3_aa cdr3_nt
TRBJ2-1 - TRBV5-1 CASSLVQPQSSYNEQFF TGCGCCAGCAGCTTGGTCCAGCCTCAGAGCTCCTACAATGAGCAGTTCTTC
TRBJ1-4 TRBD1 TRBV3-1/TRBV3-2 CASSPGWDSVNEKLFF TGTGCCAGCAGCCCCGGGTGGGACAGCGTTAATGAAAAACTGTTTTTT
TRBJ1-2 TRBD1 TRBV6-4 CASSPATGLFGYTF TGTGCCAGCAGTCCTGCGACAGGGTTGTTTGGCTACACCTTC
TRBJ1-6 TRBD1 TRBV6-5 CASSPDREYSPLHF TGTGCCAGCAGTCCAGACAGGGAGTATTCACCCCTCCACTTT
TRBJ1-1 - TRBV19 CASSMARRGEWEAFF TGTGCCAGTAGTATGGCCCGCCGCGGGGAGTGGGAAGCTTTCTTT
TRBJ1-5 TRBD1 TRBV30 CAWSLGTARNQPQHF TGTGCCTGGAGCCTTGGGACAGCCAGAAATCAGCCCCAGCATTTT
TRBJ1-1 - TRBV6-5 CASSYSQGITEAFF TGTGCCAGCAGTTACTCCCAGGGGATCACTGAAGCTTTCTTT
TRBJ2-2 - TRBV7-2 CASSPLVNTGELFF TGTGCCAGCAGCCCACTTGTGAACACCGGGGAGCTGTTTTTT
TRBJ1-6 - TRBV3-1/TRBV3-2 CASSQDRGTLSPLHF TGTGCCAGCAGCCAAGATAGGGGGACATTGTCACCCCTCCACTTT
TRBJ1-4 - TRBV30 CAWIPRANEKLFF TGTGCCTGGATTCCCAGGGCCAATGAAAAACTGTTTTTT
TRBJ2-3 - TRBV7-8 CASSLDGGRGTQYF TGTGCCAGCAGCTTAGATGGGGGGCGGGGAACGCAGTATTTT